These 21 T cell receptor beta chains came from one sample sequenced in a study of blood T cell repertoires in COVID-19. TCRdb's table, derived via immunoSEQ multiplex PCR, lists solely in-frame clones and lacks some. This table has around 60,000 clones, about 73% appearing once. The sample consisted of peripheral blood. The receptors were sampled from a woman between 45 and 65 years old with active or convalescent COVID-19.

The chain links TRBV4-1 to TRBJ2-3; D possibly corresponds to TRBD1 (6 bases). The CDR3 runs 16 residues. V dropped 1 base and J dropped 2 bases, with 13 bases sitting between them. Germline V gene lookup returns CDR1 MGHRA and CDR2 YSYEKL. CDR3 bases: TGCGCCAGCAGCCAAGGCGGCAGGGGCTACACAGATACGCAGTATTTT. It encodes CASSQGGRGYTDTQYF.

This chain uses TRBV19 with TRBJ1-1; TRBD1 is a possible D gene (5 bases). The CDR3 spans 14 residues. The germline V gene encodes CDR1 LNHDA and CDR2 SQIVND (reference sequence). V was cut by 5 bases and J by 4 bases, with 14 bases left in between. In DNA form, the CDR3 reads TGTGCCAGTAGTCCGGCTGACAGACCCACTGAAGCTTTCTTT. Protein product: CASSPADRPTEAFF.

The chain uses TRBV11-2 and TRBJ2-3; 12 bases map to TRBD2. J was trimmed by 3 bases and V by 5 bases; bases with no gene match: 9. This CDR3 is built from 17 residues. Germline V lookup: CDR1 SGHAT, CDR2 FQNNGV. DNA of the CDR3: TGTGCCAGCAGCCCGATACTAGCGGGAGGAGGAACAGATACGCAGTATTTT. This translates into CASSPILAGGGTDTQYF.

The chain carries TRBV5-1 and TRBJ1-2; 7 positions agree with TRBD1. The CDR3 is made up of 16 amino acids. Germline V gene data show CDR1 as SGHRS and CDR2 as YFSETQ. Trimming at V came to 3 bases and at J to 6 bases, leaving 14 bases not matched to a gene. The CDR3 protein is CASSSADQGGTHGYTF. The CDR3, as DNA: TGCGCCAGCAGCTCGGCCGATCAGGGGGGCACTCATGGCTACACCTTC.

V is TRBV2 and J is TRBJ2-7; 13 nucleotides agree with TRBD2. The CDR3 totals 14 residues. Germline values: CDR1 SNHLY, CDR2 FYNNEI. V lost 6 bases, J lost 7 bases, and 6 bases stayed unmatched. Here the CDR3 DNA reads TGTGCCAGCAGGCGCACTAGCGGGAGGGGTGAGCAGTACTTC. Translated, it gives CASRRTSGRGEQYF. Drawing the rest from reference TRBV2 and TRBJ2-7, the complete variable domain is EPEVTQTPSHQVTQMGQEVILRCVPISNHLYFYWYRQILGQKVEFLVSFYNNEISEKSEIFDDQFSVERPDGSNFTLKIRSTKLEDSAMYFCASRRTSGRGEQYFGPGTRLTVT.

V and J are TRBV27 and TRBJ2-3; the match to TRBD2 covers 7 bases. Germline loops: CDR1 MNHEY, CDR2 SMNVEV (reference sequence). The CDR3 length is 14 residues. V was clipped by 7 bases and J by 6 bases; unmatched bases: 10. CDR3: CASTRAGEGDTQYF. The CDR3 region has the DNA TGTGCCAGCACCCGTGCGGGAGAGGGCGATACGCAGTATTTT.

V usage is TRBV6-1 and J usage is TRBJ2-7; 8 nucleotides line up with TRBD2. Trimming at V came to 1 base and at J to 2 bases, leaving 4 bases not matched to a gene. This CDR3 is built from 15 residues. Germline V gene lookup returns CDR1 MNHNS and CDR2 SASEGT. This CDR3 is CASSEEDSGTYEQYF. The CDR3 region has the DNA TGTGCCAGCAGTGAAGAAGATAGCGGGACCTACGAGCAGTACTTC.

The chain joins TRBV30 to TRBJ2-1, with TRBD2 as a possible D gene (7 bases). Trimming took 0 bases from V and 12 from J, leaving 12 bases between them. The CDR3 extends over 12 amino acids. CDR1 and CDR2 (germline): GTSNPN, SVGIG (reference sequence). This CDR3 reads CAWSVRGASQFF. CDR3 bases: TGTGCCTGGAGTGTACGGGGGGCTTCGCAGTTCTTC.

The gene calls are TRBV7-8 and TRBJ2-3, with 12 bases lining up with TRBD2. V lost 5 bases, J lost 3 bases, and 6 bases stayed unmatched. Germline CDR1 SGHVS, CDR2 FQNEAQ. The CDR3 is 16 amino acids. The CDR3 sequence is CASSPFLAGGTDTQYF. CDR3 coding DNA: TGTGCCAGCAGCCCCTTCCTAGCGGGGGGGACAGATACGCAGTATTTT.

The chain joins TRBV3-1 (or the pseudogene TRBV3-2) to TRBJ2-7; D ambiguous. Trimming left V 4 bases short and J 6 bases short, with 13 bases between. The CDR3 is made up of 13 amino acids. Germline V gives CDR1 LGHDT, CDR2 YNNKEL (reference sequence). The CDR3 region has the DNA TGTGCCAGCAGCCCCGCTAGATCTAGCGAGCAGTACTTC. Translation: CASSPARSSEQYF.

This clone was seen only a few times. Here the CDR3 reads CASSLVPGQGRNQPQHF. CDR3 DNA: TGCGCCAGCAGCTTGGTCCCGGGACAGGGGCGCAATCAGCCCCAGCATTTT. The J gene is TRBJ1-5, the V gene TRBV5-1; TRBD1 aligns across 10 bases. Looked up from germline, CDR1 is SGHRS and CDR2 is YFSETQ. The CDR3 runs to 17 residues. V trimming: 0 bases; J trimming: 2 bases; junction bases outside the gene matches: 5.

The J gene is TRBJ2-2, the V gene TRBV24-1; 10 positions match TRBD1. The V gene end was trimmed by 4 bases and the J gene end by 5 bases; junction bases not matched to a gene: 6. CDR1 and CDR2 (germline): KGHDR, SFDVKD. This CDR3 is 16 amino acids long. Here the CDR3 reads CATSDDRGLGTGELFF. For the CDR3, the DNA is TGTGCCACCAGTGACGACAGGGGGCTCGGAACCGGGGAGCTGTTTTTT.

This clone came up many times. This sequence joins TRBV6-1 and TRBJ2-2, with a weak D call TRBD1 (5 bases). The V gene lost 3 bases and the J gene lost 6 bases, with 8 bases spanning the gap. Germline V CDR1 and CDR2: MNHNS, SASEGT. The CDR3 has 13 amino acids. The CDR3 is CASSDGHPGELFF. Written as DNA, the CDR3 is TGTGCCAGCAGTGACGGACATCCCGGGGAGCTGTTTTTT.

As DNA, the CDR3 is TGTGCCAGCAGTTATTCGACAGGGGCCCTTAACACTGAAGCTTTCTTT. Translated: CASSYSTGALNTEAFF. The chain recombines TRBV6-5 with TRBJ1-1; 8 bases match TRBD1. The V gene's germline CDR1 is MNHEY and CDR2 SVGAGI. V shed 3 bases and J 2 bases; nucleotides not matched to a gene: 8. The CDR3 has 16 amino acids.

In its sample, this clone was seen once. This chain connects TRBV27 to TRBJ2-7; 7 positions match TRBD2. Germline CDR1 reads MNHEY; CDR2 reads SMNVEV (reference sequence). This CDR3 is 14 amino acids long. Trimming at V came to 8 bases and at J to 4 bases, leaving 11 bases not matched to a gene. The CDR3 DNA sequence: TGTGCCAGCGCCGAGCGGGGCCCCTCTTACGAGCAGTACTTC. It specifies CASAERGPSYEQYF.

The chain employs TRBV10-2 and TRBJ1-1, with D unclear. The CDR3 contains 13 residues. The V gene's germline CDR1 is WSHSY and CDR2 SAAADI. The V end was cut by 5 bases, the J end by 1 base, with 8 bases between. The CDR3 protein is CASSLRGNTEAFF. The CDR3 DNA reads TGCGCCAGCAGTTTAAGAGGGAACACTGAAGCTTTCTTT.

The gene calls are TRBV25-1 and TRBJ2-3, with D perhaps TRBD2 (5 bases). Germline CDR1 MGHDK, CDR2 SYGVNS. The CDR3 has 15 residues. With 5 bases removed from V and 1 base from J, the gap between germline ends came to 13 bases. CDR3 protein: CASSSAERGTDTQYF. CDR3 sequence (DNA): TGTGCCAGCAGTTCAGCGGAGAGGGGCACAGATACGCAGTATTTT.

The rearrangement joins TRBV2 to TRBJ2-2, with TRBD2 matching over 10 bases. CDR1 and CDR2 from the germline V gene are SNHLY and FYNNEI. Trimming removed 4 bases from V and 5 bases from J; junction bases left unmatched: 19. This CDR3 is built from 20 residues. For the CDR3, the DNA is TGTGCCAGCAGTGGACGCCGGACTAGCGGTCCCTTCCAATTGACCGGGGAGCTGTTTTTT. Its translation: CASSGRRTSGPFQLTGELFF.

This clone has only a few counts. The V call is TRBV3-1 (or the pseudogene TRBV3-2), the J call TRBJ2-4; 7 bases fit TRBD1. Looked up from germline, CDR1 is LGHDT and CDR2 is YNNKEL (reference sequence). The CDR3 spans 11 residues. V was clipped by 6 bases and J by 11 bases; unmatched bases: 4. The CDR3 sequence is CASRSGGLQYF. CDR3 coding DNA: TGTGCCAGCAGATCAGGGGGACTTCAGTACTTC.

There are many counts of this clone. The chain employs TRBV5-1 and TRBJ2-7; D not certain. The V gene lost 1 base and the J gene lost 0 bases, with 11 bases spanning the gap. This CDR3 region has 15 residues. Germline CDR1 and CDR2: SGHRS and YFSETQ. CDR3 sequence: CASSLRLEPSYEQYF. The CDR3 DNA follows: TGCGCCAGCAGCTTGAGGCTGGAGCCCTCCTACGAGCAGTACTTC.

The chain is built from TRBV9 and TRBJ2-7; D unclear. Germline assignment: CDR1 SGDLS and CDR2 YYNGEE. This CDR3 comprises 15 residues. The ends were cut back, 8 bases at V and 4 bases at J, with 22 bases in the middle. The CDR3 region is CARPVIRGSPYEQYF. The CDR3 DNA follows: TGTGCCAGACCGGTGATTCGAGGCTCCCCGTACGAGCAGTACTTC.